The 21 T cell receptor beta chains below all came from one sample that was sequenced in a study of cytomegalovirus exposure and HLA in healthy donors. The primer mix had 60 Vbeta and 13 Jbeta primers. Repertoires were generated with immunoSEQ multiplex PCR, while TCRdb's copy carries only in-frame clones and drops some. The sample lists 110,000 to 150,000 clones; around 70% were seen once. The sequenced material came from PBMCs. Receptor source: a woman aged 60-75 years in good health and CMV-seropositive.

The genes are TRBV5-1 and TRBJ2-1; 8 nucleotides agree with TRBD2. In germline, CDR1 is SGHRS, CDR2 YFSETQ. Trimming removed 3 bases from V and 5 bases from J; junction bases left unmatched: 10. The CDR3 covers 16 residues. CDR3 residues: CASSWGTSGNNNEQFF. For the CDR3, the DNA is TGCGCCAGCAGCTGGGGAACTAGCGGAAATAACAATGAGCAGTTCTTC.

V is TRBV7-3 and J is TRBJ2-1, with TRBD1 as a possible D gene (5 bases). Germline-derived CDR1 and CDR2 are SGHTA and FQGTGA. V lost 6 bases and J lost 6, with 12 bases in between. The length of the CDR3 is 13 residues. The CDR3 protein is CASSLGLSNEQFF. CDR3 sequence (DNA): TGTGCCAGCAGTCTGGGGCTGTCCAATGAGCAGTTCTTC.

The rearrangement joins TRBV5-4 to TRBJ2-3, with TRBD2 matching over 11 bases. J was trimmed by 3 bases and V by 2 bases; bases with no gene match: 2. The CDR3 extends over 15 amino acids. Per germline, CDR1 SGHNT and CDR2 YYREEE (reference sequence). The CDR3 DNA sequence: TGTGCCAGCAGCTTCTCTAGCGGGAGGACAGATACGCAGTATTTT. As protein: CASSFSSGRTDTQYF. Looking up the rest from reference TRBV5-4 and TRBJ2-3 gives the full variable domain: ETGVTQSPTHLIKTRGQQVTLRCSSQSGHNTVSWYQQALGQGPQFIFQYYREEENGRGNFPPRFSGLQFPNYSSELNVNALELDDSALYLCASSFSSGRTDTQYFGPGTRLTVL.

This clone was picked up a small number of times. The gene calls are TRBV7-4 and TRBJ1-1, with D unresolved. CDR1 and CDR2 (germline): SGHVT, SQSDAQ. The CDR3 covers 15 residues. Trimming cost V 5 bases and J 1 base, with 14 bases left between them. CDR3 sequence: CASSLNDKWNTEAFF. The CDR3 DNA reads TGTGCCAGCAGCCTAAACGACAAGTGGAACACTGAAGCTTTCTTT.

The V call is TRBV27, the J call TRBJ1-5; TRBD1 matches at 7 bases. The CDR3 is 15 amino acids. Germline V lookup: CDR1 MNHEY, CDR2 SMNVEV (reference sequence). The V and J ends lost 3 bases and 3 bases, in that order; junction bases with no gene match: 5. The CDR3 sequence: CASSFDGTDNQPQHF. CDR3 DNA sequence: TGTGCCAGCAGTTTTGACGGGACAGACAATCAGCCCCAGCATTTT.

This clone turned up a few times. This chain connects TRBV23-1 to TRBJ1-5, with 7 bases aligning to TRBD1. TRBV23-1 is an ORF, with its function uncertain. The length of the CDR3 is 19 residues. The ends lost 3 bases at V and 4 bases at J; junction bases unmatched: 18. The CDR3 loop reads CASSHHQGVAIRANQPQHF. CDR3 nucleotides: TGCGCCAGCAGTCATCACCAGGGGGTAGCGATCCGTGCAAATCAGCCCCAGCATTTT.

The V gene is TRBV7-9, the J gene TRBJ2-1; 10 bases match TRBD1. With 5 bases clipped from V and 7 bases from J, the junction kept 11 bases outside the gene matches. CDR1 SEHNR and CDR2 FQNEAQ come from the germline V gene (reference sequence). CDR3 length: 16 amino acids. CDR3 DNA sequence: TGTGCCAGCAGCCCTACCGGACAGGGGGGGACGAATGAGCAGTTCTTC. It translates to CASSPTGQGGTNEQFF.

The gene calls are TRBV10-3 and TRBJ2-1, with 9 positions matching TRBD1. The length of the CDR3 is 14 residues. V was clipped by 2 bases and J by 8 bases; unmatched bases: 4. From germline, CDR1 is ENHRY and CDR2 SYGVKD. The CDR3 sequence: CAISETGGRDEQFF. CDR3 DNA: TGTGCCATCAGTGAGACAGGGGGCCGCGATGAGCAGTTCTTC.

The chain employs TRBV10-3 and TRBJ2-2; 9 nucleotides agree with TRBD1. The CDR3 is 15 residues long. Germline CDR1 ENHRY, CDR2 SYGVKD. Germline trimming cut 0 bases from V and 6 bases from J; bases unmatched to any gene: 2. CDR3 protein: CAISESWTGAGELFF. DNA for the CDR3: TGTGCCATCAGTGAGTCGTGGACAGGGGCCGGGGAGCTGTTTTTT.

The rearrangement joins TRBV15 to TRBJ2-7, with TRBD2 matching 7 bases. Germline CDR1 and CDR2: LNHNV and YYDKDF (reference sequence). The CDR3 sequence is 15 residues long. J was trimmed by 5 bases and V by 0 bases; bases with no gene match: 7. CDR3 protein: CATSRDLAGVNEQYF. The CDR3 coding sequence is TGTGCCACCAGCAGAGATCTGGCGGGAGTAAACGAGCAGTACTTC.

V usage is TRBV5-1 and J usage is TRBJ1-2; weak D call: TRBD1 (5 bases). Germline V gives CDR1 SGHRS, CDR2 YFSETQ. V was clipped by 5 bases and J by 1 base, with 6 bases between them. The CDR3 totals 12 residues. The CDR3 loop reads CASRQVNYGYTF. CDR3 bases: TGCGCCAGCAGACAGGTTAACTATGGCTACACCTTC.

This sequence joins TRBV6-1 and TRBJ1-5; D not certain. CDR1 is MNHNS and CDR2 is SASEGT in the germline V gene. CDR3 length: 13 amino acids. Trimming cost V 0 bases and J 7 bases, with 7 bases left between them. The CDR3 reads CASSEAYRQPQHF. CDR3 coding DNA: TGTGCCAGCAGTGAAGCGTACAGACAGCCCCAGCATTTT.

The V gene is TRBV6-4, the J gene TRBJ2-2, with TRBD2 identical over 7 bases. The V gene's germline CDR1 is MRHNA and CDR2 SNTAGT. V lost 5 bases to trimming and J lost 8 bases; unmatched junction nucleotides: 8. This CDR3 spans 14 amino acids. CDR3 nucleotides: TGTGCCAGCAGTCTTGAGCTAGCGGAAGGGGAGCTGTTTTTT. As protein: CASSLELAEGELFF.

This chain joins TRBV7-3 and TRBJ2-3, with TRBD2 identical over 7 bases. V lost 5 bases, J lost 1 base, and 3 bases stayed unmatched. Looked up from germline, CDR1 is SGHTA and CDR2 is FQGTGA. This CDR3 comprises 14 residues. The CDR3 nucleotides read TGTGCCAGCAGCGCTAGCGGCGGCACAGATACGCAGTATTTT. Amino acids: CASSASGGTDTQYF.

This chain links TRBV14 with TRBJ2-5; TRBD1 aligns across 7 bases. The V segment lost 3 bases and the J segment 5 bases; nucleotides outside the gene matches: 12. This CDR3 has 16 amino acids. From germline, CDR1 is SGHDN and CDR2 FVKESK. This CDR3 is CASSQRRQARGETQYF. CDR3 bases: TGTGCCAGCAGCCAGCGGAGGCAGGCCAGGGGGGAGACCCAGTACTTC.

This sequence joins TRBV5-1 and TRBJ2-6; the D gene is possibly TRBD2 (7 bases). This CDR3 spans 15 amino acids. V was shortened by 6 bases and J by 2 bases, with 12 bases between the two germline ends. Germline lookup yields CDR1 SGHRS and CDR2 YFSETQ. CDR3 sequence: CASTLGGAGANVLTF. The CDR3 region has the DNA TGCGCCAGCACCCTAGGGGGGGCTGGGGCCAACGTCCTGACTTTC.

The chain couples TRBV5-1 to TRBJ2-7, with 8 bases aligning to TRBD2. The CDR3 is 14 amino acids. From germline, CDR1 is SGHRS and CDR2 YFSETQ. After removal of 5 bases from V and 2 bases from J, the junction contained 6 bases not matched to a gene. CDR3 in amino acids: CASSATSGPYEQYF. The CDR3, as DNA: TGCGCCAGCAGTGCAACTAGCGGCCCCTACGAGCAGTACTTC.

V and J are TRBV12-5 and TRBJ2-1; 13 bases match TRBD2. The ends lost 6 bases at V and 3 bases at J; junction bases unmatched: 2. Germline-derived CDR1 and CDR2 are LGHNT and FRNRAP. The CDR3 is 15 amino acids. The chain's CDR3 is CASGGTSGNYNEQFF. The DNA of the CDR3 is TGTGCTAGTGGGGGGACTAGCGGGAACTACAATGAGCAGTTCTTC.

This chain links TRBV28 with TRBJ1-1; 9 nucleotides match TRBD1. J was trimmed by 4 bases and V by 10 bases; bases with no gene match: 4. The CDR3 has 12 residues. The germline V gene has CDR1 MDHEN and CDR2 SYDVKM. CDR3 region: CAIRTGVTEAFF. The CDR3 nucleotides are TGTGCCATCCGGACAGGGGTCACTGAAGCTTTCTTT.

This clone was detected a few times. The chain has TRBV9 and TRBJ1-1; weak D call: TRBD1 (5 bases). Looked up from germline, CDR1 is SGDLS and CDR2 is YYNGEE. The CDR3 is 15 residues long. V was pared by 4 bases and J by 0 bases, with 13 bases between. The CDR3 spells CASSLLTDMNTEAFF. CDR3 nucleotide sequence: TGTGCCAGCAGCTTATTGACGGACATGAACACTGAAGCTTTCTTT.

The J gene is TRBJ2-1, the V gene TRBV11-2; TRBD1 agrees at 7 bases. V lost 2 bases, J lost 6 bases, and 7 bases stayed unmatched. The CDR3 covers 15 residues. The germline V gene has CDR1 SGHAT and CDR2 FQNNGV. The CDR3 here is CASSLYGTAGNEQFF. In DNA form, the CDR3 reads TGTGCCAGCAGCTTATACGGGACAGCCGGCAATGAGCAGTTCTTC.